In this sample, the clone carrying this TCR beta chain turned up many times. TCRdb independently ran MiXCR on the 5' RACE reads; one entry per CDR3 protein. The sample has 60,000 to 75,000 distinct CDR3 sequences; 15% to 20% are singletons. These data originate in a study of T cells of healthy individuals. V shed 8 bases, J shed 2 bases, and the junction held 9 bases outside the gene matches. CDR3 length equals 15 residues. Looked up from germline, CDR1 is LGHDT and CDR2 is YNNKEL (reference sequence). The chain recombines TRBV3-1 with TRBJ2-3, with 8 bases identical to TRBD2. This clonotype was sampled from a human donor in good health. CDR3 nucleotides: TGTGCCAGCCGTGCCTCACTAGCGGCCACAGATACGCAGTATTTT. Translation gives CASRASLAATDTQYF.